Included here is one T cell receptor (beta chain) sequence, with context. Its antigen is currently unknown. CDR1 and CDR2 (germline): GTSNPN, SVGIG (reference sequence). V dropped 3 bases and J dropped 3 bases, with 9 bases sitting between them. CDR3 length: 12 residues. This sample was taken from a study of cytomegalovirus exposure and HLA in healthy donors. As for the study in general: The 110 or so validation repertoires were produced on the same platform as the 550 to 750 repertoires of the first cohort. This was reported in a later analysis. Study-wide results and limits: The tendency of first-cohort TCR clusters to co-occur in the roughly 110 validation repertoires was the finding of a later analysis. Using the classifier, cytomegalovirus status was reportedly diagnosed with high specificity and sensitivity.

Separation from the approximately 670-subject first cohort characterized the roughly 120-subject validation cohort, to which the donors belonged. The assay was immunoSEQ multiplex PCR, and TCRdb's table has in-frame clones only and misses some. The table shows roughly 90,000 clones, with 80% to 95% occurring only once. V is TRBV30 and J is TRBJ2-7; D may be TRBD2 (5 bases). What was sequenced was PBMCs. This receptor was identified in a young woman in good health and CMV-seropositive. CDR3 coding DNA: TGTGCCTGGAGGGACGGGAACTACGAGCAGTACTTC. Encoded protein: CAWRDGNYEQYF.